This T cell receptor beta chain was found in a study of blood T cell repertoires in COVID-19 (dated by TCRdb to the early 2020s). Some background on the complete study: Collaborator samples came from the United States, Italy and Spain and covered acute and convalescent phases of COVID-19. Samples were obtained from the ongoing ImmuneRACE study (first 160 participants) and from some 1,300 subjects provided by 6 global collaborators. HLA class I and class II types, where available, came from metadata supplied by the sample provider rather than from assay-based typing. The repertoires were released in a freely available public database meant as a resource for research on the immune response to SARS-CoV-2. A de-identified subject ID, COVID-19 status, age in years and sex were almost always included in the sample metadata. Deeply sampled blood TCRbeta repertoires from subjects exposed to, actively infected with, or recovered from COVID-19 were included in the dataset. The prospective study material was composed of cDNA or gDNA derived from T cells, B-cell-depleted T cells, or PBMCs.

Of note for this clone: It lacks a known antigen. There are no base qualities to consult, and no much larger clone falls within one base.

Enrolling through a virtual design, the prospective study's participants ranged in age from roughly 18 to 95 years and lived across around 25 United States geographic areas. Cohort assignment in the prospective study relied on participant-reported clinical history from a screening survey and a study questionnaire. Recovered participants in ImmuneRACE Cohort 3 were defined by two consecutive negative NP/OP PCR tests, clearance by a healthcare professional, or resolution of symptoms. In the prospective study, mobile phlebotomists collected whole blood, serum and a nasopharyngeal or oropharyngeal swab from each participant. Over an approximately two-month period, participants in the prospective study had the option of providing additional blood draws and questionnaires. Prospective study blood samples were shipped either frozen or at room temperature before DNA extraction. TCRbeta CDR3 regions were amplified from genomic DNA using the immunoSEQ Assay, a bias-controlled multiplex PCR. The paper's data handling went like this. The number of nucleated cells in each sample was estimated from the amplification of reference gene primers within the assay. To quantify the absolute abundance of each unique TCRbeta CDR3 rearrangement, sequence reads were collapsed and filtered. Productive Simpson clonality was computed per sample as the square root of Simpson's diversity index over productive rearrangements. TCRdb's version of the immuneACCESS table is confined to in-frame rearrangements and falls short of the full clone set. An unresolved V gene accounts for under half of the shortfall where checked; the remainder is of unknown origin. V, J and clone size were drawn from that table, and D and trimming were deduced from the DNA. The sample has 180,000 or so clones on record, approximately 88% of them singletons. The ten largest account for 10% to 15% of the sample.

What the study reported, not specific to this receptor: Clinical and demographic metadata were provided uncurated, with the amount varying by source and participant.

This TCR came from a woman in her sixties who had recovered from COVID-19. Source material: PBMCs or T cells enriched from blood (not recorded which).

At the DNA level, the sequence is TGTGCCAGCAGCTCCCCAGGACAGGGACATGAAGTTAACACTGAAGCTTTCTTT. It is translated as CASSSPGQGHEVNTEAFF. The chain was built from TRBV7-9 and TRBJ1-1; 8 bases in between match TRBD1. CDR1 SEHNR and CDR2 FQNEAQ were looked up in the germline V gene (reference sequence). The CDR3 numbers 18 residues from cysteine through phenylalanine. CDR3 DNA only is kept here, 54 bases in frame from base 1. The germline V end is reduced by 4 bases and the J end by 2 bases; junction bases left unmatched: 15.